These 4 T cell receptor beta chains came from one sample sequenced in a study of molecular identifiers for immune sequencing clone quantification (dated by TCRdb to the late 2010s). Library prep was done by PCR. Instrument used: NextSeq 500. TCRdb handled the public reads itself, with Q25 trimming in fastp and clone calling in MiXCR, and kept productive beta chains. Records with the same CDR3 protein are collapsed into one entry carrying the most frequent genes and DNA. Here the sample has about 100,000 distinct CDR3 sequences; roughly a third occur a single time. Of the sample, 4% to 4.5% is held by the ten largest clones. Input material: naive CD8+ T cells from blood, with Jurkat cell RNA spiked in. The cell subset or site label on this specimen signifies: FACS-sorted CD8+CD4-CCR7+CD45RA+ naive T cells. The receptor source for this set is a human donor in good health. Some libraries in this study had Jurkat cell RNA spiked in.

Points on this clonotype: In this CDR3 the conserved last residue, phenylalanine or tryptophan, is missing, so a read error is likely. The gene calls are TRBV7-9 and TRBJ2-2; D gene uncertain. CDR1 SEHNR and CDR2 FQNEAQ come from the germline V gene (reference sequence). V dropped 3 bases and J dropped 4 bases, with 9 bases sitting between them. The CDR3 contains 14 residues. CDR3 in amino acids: CASSLEPVTGELFL. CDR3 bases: TGTGCCAGCAGCTTGGAACCGGTCACCGGGGAGCTGTTTCTT.

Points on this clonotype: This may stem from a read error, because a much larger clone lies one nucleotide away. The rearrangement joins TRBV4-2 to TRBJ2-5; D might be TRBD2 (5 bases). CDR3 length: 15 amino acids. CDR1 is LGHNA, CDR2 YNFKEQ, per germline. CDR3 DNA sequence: TGTGCCAGCAGCGAGTTTTTAGGGAGTAAAGAGGCCCAGTACTTC. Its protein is CASSEFLGSKEAQYF.

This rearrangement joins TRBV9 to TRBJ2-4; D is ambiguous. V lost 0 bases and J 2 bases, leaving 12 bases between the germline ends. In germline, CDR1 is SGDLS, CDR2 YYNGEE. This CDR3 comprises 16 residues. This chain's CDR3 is CASSVGLGIPKNIQYF. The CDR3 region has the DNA TGTGCCAGCAGCGTAGGTCTCGGTATACCCAAAAACATTCAGTACTTC.

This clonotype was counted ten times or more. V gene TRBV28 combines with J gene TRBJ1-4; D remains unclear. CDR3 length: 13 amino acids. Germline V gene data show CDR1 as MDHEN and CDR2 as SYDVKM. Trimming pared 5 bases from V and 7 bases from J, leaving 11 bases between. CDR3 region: CASSPHLGEKLFF. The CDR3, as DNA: TGTGCCAGCAGTCCTCATTTGGGTGAAAAACTGTTTTTT.